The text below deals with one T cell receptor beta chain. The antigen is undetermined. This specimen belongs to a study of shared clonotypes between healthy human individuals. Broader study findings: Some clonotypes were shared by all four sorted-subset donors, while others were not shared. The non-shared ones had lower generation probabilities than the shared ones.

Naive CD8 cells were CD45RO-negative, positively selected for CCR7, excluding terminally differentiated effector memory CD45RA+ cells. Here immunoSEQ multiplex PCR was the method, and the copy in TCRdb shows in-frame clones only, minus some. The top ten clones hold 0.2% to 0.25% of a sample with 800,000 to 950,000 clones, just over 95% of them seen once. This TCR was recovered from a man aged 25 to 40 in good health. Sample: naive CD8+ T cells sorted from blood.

The CDR3 DNA reads as TGCAGCGTCGGTGGACTAGCGGGAGTGGGCTCCTACAATGAGCAGTTCTTC. This encodes CSVGGLAGVGSYNEQFF. The V call is TRBV29-1, the J call TRBJ2-1; 13 bases fit TRBD2. CDR1 SQVTM and CDR2 ANQGSEA come from the germline V gene. The CDR3 is 17 residues long. V lost 6 bases to trimming and J lost 0 bases; unmatched junction nucleotides: 8.